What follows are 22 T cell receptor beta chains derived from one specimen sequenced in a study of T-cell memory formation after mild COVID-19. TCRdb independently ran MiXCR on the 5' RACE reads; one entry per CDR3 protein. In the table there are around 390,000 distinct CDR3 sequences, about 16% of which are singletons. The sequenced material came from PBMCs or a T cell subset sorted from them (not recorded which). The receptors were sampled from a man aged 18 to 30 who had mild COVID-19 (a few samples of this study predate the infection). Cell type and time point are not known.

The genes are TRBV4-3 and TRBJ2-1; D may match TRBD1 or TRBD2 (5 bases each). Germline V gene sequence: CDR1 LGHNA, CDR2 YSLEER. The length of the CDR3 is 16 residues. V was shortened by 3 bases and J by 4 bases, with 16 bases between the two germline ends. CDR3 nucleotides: TGCGCCAGCAGCCAGGACCACGGGACGCCGTACAATGAGCAGTTCTTC. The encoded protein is CASSQDHGTPYNEQFF.

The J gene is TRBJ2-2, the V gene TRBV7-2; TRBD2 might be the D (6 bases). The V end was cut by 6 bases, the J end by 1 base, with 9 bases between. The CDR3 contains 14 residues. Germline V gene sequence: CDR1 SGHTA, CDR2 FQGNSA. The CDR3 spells CASRRLVNTGELFF. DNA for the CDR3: TGTGCCAGCAGGAGACTAGTGAACACCGGGGAGCTGTTTTTT.

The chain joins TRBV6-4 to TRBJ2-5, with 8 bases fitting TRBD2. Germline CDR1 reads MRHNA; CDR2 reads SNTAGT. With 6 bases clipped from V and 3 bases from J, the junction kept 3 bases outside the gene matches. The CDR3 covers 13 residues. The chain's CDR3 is CASSETSEETQYF. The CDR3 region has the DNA TGTGCCAGCAGCGAGACTAGCGAAGAGACCCAGTACTTC.

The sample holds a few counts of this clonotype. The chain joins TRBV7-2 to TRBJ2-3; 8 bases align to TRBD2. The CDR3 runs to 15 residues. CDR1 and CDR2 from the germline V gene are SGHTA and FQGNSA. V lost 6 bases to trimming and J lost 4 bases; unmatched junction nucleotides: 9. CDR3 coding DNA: TGTGCCAGCAGTTCGGGGGGGGGCCTCCCAGATACGCAGTATTTT. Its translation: CASSSGGGLPDTQYF. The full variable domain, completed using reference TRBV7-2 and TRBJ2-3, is GAGVSQSPSNKVTEKGKDVELRCDPISGHTALYWYRQSLGQGLEFLIYFQGNSAPDKSGLPSDRFSAERTGGSVSTLTIQRTQQEDSAVYLCASSSGGGLPDTQYFGPGTRLTVL.

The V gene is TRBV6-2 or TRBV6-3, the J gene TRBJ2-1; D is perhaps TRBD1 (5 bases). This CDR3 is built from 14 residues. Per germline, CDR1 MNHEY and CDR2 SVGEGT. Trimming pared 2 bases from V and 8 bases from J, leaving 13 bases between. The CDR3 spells CASSYTQGPHEQFF. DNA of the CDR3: TGTGCCAGCAGTTACACTCAGGGTCCCCATGAGCAGTTCTTC.

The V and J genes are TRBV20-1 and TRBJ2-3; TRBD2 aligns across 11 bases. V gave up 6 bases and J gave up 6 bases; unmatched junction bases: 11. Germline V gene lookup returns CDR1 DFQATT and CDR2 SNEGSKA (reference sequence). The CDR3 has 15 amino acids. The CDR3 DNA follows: TGCAGTGCACCGCTAGCGGGGGGTACCGGGGATACGCAGTATTTT. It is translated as CSAPLAGGTGDTQYF.

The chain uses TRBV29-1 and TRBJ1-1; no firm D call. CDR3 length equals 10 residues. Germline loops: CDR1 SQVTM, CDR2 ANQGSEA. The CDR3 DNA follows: TGCAGTGCCGCGGACACTGAAGCTTTCTTT. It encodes CSAADTEAFF. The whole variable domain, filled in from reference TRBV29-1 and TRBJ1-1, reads SAVISQKPSRDICQRGTSLTIQCQVDSQVTMMFWYRQQPGQSLTLIATANQGSEATYESGFVIDKFPISRPNLTFSTLTVSNMSPEDSSIYLCSAADTEAFFGQGTRLTVV.

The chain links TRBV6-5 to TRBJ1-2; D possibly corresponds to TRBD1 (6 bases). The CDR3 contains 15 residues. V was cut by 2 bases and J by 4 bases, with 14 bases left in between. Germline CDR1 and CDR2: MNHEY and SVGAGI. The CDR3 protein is CASSYGQLNIYGYTF. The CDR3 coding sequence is TGTGCCAGCAGTTACGGACAGCTGAACATCTATGGCTACACCTTC.

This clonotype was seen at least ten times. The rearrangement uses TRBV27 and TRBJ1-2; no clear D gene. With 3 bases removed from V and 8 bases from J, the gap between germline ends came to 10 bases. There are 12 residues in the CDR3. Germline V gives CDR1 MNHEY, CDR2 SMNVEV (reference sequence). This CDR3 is CASSLLGGGYTF. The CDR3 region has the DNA TGTGCCAGCAGTTTGTTGGGCGGGGGCTACACCTTC.

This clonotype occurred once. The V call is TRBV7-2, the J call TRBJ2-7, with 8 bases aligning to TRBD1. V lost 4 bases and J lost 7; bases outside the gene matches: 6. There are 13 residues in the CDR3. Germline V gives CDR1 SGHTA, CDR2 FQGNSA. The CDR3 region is CASSSRQGREQYV. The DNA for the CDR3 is TGTGCCAGCAGCTCGAGACAGGGGAGAGAGCAGTACGTC.

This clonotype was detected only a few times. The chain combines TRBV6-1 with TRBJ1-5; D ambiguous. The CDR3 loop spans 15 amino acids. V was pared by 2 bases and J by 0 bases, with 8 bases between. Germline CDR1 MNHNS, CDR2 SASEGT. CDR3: CASSEFGNSNQPQHF. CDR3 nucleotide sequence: TGTGCCAGCAGTGAATTCGGAAATAGCAATCAGCCCCAGCATTTT.

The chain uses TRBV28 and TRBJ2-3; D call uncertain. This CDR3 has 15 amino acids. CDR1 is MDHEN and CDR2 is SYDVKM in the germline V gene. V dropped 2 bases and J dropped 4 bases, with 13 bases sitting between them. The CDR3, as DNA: TGTGCCAGCAGTTTAAGTGCACTTTCCGCAGATACGCAGTATTTT. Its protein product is CASSLSALSADTQYF.

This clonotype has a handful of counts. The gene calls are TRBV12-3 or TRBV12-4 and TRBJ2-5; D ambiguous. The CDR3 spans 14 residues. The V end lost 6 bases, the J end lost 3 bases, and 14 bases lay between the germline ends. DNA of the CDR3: TGTGCCAGCAGCTCCCGAAGGTACGAAGAGACCCAGTACTTC. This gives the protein CASSSRRYEETQYF.

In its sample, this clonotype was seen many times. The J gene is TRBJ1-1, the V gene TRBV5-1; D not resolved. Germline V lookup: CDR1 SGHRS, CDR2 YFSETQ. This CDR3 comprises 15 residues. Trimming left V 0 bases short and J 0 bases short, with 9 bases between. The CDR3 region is CASSLGTTVNTEAFF. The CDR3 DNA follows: TGCGCCAGCAGCTTGGGAACCACAGTGAACACTGAAGCTTTCTTT.

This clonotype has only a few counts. The CDR3 reads CASSLPGSRETQYF. The CDR3 bases are TGTGCCAGCAGTTTGCCAGGATCGAGGGAGACCCAGTACTTC. The rearrangement links TRBV12-3 or TRBV12-4 to TRBJ2-5; no clear D. With 3 bases removed from V and 5 bases from J, the gap between germline ends came to 13 bases. This CDR3 contains 14 residues.

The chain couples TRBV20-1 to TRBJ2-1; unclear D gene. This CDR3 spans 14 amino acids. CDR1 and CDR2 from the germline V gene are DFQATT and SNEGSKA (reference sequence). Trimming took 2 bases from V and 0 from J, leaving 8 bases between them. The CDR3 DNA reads TGCAGTGCTAGACCGGAAAGCTCCTACAATGAGCAGTTCTTC. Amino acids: CSARPESSYNEQFF.

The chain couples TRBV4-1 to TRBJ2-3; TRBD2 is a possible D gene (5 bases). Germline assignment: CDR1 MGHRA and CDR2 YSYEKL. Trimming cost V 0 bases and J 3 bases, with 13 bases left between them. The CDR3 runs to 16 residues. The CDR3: CASSQEKRAVTDTQYF. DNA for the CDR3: TGCGCCAGCAGCCAAGAAAAAAGAGCGGTTACAGATACGCAGTATTTT.

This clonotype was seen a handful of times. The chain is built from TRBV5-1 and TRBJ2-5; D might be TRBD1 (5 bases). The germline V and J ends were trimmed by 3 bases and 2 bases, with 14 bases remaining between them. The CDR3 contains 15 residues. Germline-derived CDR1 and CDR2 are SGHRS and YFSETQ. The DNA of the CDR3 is TGCGCCAGCAGCTCAGGGTTGACGGAACAAGAGACCCAGTACTTC. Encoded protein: CASSSGLTEQETQYF.

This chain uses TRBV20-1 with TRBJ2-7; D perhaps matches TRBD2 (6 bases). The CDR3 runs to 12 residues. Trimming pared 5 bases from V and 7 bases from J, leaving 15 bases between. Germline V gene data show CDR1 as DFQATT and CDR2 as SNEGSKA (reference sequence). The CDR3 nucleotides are TGCAGTGCTTCGAGCGGGCCACGAGAGCAGTACTTC. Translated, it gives CSASSGPREQYF.

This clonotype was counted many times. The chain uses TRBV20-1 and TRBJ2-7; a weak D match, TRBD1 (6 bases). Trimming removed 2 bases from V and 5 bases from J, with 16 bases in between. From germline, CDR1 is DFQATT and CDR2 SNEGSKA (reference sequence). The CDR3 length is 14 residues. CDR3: CSARQARGTDEQYV. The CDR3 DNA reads TGCAGTGCTAGACAAGCCAGGGGCACGGACGAGCAGTACGTC.

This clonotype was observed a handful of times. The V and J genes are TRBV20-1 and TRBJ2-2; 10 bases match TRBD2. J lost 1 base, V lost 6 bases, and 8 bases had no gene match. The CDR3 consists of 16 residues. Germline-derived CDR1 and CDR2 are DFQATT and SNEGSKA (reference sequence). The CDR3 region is CSASPGLAWNTGELFF. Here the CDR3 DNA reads TGCAGTGCGAGTCCGGGACTAGCGTGGAACACCGGGGAGCTGTTTTTT.

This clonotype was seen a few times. The DNA for the CDR3 is TGCAGTGCTGCCACTAGCGGGGTATCAGATACGCAGTATTTT. Amino acids: CSAATSGVSDTQYF. V usage is TRBV20-1 and J usage is TRBJ2-3; 10 nucleotides align to TRBD2. V was clipped by 5 bases and J by 4 bases; unmatched bases: 6. Germline V gene sequence: CDR1 DFQATT, CDR2 SNEGSKA (reference sequence). The length of the CDR3 is 14 residues.